The 12 T cell receptor beta chains presented below share a single source sample, sequenced in a study of blood T cell repertoires in COVID-19. Generated by immunoSEQ multiplex PCR, the TCRdb table keeps only in-frame clones and is missing some. Of 250,000 to 300,000 clones listed, 86% are singletons. The specimen was peripheral blood. The receptors here all came from a woman aged 25 to 45 with active or convalescent COVID-19.

This chain links TRBV18 with TRBJ1-1; D is unclear. Germline CDR1 is KGHSH and CDR2 is LQKENI. The CDR3 covers 14 residues. Trimming took off 2 bases at V and 2 bases at J, with 9 bases between the two ends. CDR3 sequence: CASSPGLVNTEAFF. The CDR3 DNA reads as TGTGCCAGCTCACCAGGTCTAGTTAACACTGAAGCTTTCTTT.

The genes are TRBV6-4 and TRBJ1-6; 7 positions match TRBD1. V lost 3 bases, J lost 9 bases, and 8 bases stayed unmatched. Germline V lookup: CDR1 MRHNA, CDR2 SNTAGT. There are 15 residues in the CDR3. The DNA of the CDR3 is TGTGCCAGCAGTGAGGGTGGAGGGGGCGGTTCACCCCTCCACTTT. As protein: CASSEGGGGGSPLHF.

In DNA form, the CDR3 reads TGTGCCAGCAGCGTAGCCAGTCGTAACACTGAAGCTTTCTTT. Residues: CASSVASRNTEAFF. The chain carries TRBV9 and TRBJ1-1; the D is unclear. The CDR3 sequence is 14 residues long. From germline, CDR1 is SGDLS and CDR2 YYNGEE. Trimming took off 0 bases at V and 2 bases at J, with 8 bases between the two ends.

The rearrangement links TRBV10-3 to TRBJ1-2; D remains ambiguous. The CDR3 totals 15 residues. V shed 0 bases and J shed 2 bases, with 10 bases lying between them. Germline assignment: CDR1 ENHRY and CDR2 SYGVKD. This CDR3 reads CAISESGGPNYGYTF. The DNA for the CDR3 is TGTGCCATCAGTGAGTCGGGAGGACCAAACTATGGCTACACCTTC.

V usage is TRBV6-2 or TRBV6-3 and J usage is TRBJ2-1, with 11 bases that match TRBD2. The V gene's germline CDR1 is MNHEY and CDR2 SVGEGT. V shed 5 bases, J shed 8 bases, and the junction held 11 bases outside the gene matches. CDR3 length: 16 amino acids. The CDR3 nucleotides read TGTGCCAGCAGTAGGTCCGGGCTAGCGGGGGGTGATGAGCAGTTCTTC. It translates to CASSRSGLAGGDEQFF.

This clone was seen a few times. The chain recombines TRBV3-1 (or the pseudogene TRBV3-2) with TRBJ2-5; the match to TRBD1 covers 7 bases. J lost 2 bases, V lost 1 base, and 7 bases had no gene match. The CDR3 loop spans 16 amino acids. Germline V lookup: CDR1 LGHDT, CDR2 YNNKEL (reference sequence). In DNA, the CDR3 is TGTGCCAGCAGCCAAGGAGGGACAGCACCACAAGAGACCCAGTACTTC. Translating gives CASSQGGTAPQETQYF.

The chain recombines TRBV5-8 with TRBJ2-3; 7 positions match TRBD1. Germline lookup yields CDR1 SGHTS and CDR2 YDEGEE. The CDR3 length is 15 residues. The ends lost 0 bases at V and 2 bases at J; junction bases unmatched: 3. The CDR3 bases are TGTGCCAGCAGCTTGGGGCAGGGGGACACAGATACGCAGTATTTT. This codes for CASSLGQGDTDTQYF.

The rearrangement joins TRBV24-1 to TRBJ2-7; the D gene is possibly TRBD1 (5 bases). This CDR3 spans 12 amino acids. In germline, CDR1 is KGHDR, CDR2 SFDVKD. Trimming pared 6 bases from V and 6 bases from J, leaving 11 bases between. CDR3 residues: CATSTQGIEQYF. DNA of the CDR3: TGTGCCACCAGTACCCAGGGTATCGAGCAGTACTTC.

The chain recombines TRBV6-2 or TRBV6-3 with TRBJ1-2; 8 bases map to TRBD1. The V segment lost 5 bases and the J segment 6 bases; nucleotides outside the gene matches: 5. CDR1 and CDR2 (germline): MNHEY, SVGEGT. This CDR3 region has 13 residues. CDR3 in amino acids: CASSRDRFDGYTF. The CDR3, as DNA: TGTGCCAGCAGTAGGGACAGGTTCGATGGCTACACCTTC.

The chain carries TRBV10-3 and TRBJ2-7, with 7 bases matching TRBD2. J was trimmed by 0 bases and V by 6 bases; bases with no gene match: 2. Looked up from germline, CDR1 is ENHRY and CDR2 is SYGVKD. This CDR3 comprises 13 residues. The CDR3 is CAIRGGISYEQYF. The CDR3 DNA follows: TGTGCCATCAGGGGGGGGATCTCCTACGAGCAGTACTTC.

The V gene is TRBV27, the J gene TRBJ2-1, with D possibly being TRBD2 (6 bases). V was shortened by 2 bases and J by 0 bases, with 8 bases between the two germline ends. The CDR3 consists of 15 residues. Germline values: CDR1 MNHEY, CDR2 SMNVEV (reference sequence). DNA for the CDR3: TGTGCCAGCAGTTTAAGGGAGGCCTCCTACAATGAGCAGTTCTTC. It translates to CASSLREASYNEQFF.

The V call is TRBV7-2, the J call TRBJ1-2; 10 bases align to TRBD1. The CDR3 loop spans 15 amino acids. Germline CDR1 SGHTA, CDR2 FQGNSA. Germline trimming cut 4 bases from V and 7 bases from J; bases unmatched to any gene: 9. The DNA for the CDR3 is TGTGCCAGCAGCTATGTAAGGACAGGGGGTGCTGGCTACACCTTC. This translates into CASSYVRTGGAGYTF. Full variable domain (rest looked up from reference TRBV7-2 and TRBJ1-2): GAGVSQSPSNKVTEKGKDVELRCDPISGHTALYWYRQSLGQGLEFLIYFQGNSAPDKSGLPSDRFSAERTGGSVSTLTIQRTQQEDSAVYLCASSYVRTGGAGYTFGSGTRLTVV.